Listed below are T cell receptor beta chains from one sample, sequenced in a study of shared clonotypes between healthy human individuals. The protocol was immunoSEQ multiplex PCR, while the TCRdb copy is restricted to in-frame clones and leaves out a portion. The table shows about 990,000 clones, with around 78% occurring only once. Material for sequencing was memory CD4+ T cells from PBMCs. These TCRs come from a man aged 18-30 years in good health. Some clones in this sample may be carry-over from other donors' samples. The CDR3 runs from the conserved cysteine through the conserved F or W. The D gene is left open where the match is weak. A clone size is listed for some rows: how often the clone was seen (once, few, many), or a class if it is expanded.

D gene: -
clone size: -
V gene: TRBV29-1
J gene: TRBJ1-2
CDR3 length: 14
CDR3 protein: CSVGRQDQLYGYTF
CDR3 DNA: TGCAGCGTTGGTAGACAGGATCAACTATATGGCTACACCTTC

D gene: -
clone size: few
V gene: TRBV7-3
J gene: TRBJ2-1
CDR3 length: 16
CDR3 protein: CASSPQSSSGYNEQFF
CDR3 DNA: TGTGCCAGCAGCCCCCAAAGTAGTAGCGGCTACAATGAGCAGTTCTTC

D gene: -
clone size: -
V gene: TRBV7-3
J gene: TRBJ2-5
CDR3 length: 13
CDR3 protein: CASSYQSWATQYF
CDR3 DNA: TGTGCCAGCAGCTACCAATCCTGGGCGACCCAGTACTTC

D gene: -
clone size: -
V gene: TRBV27
J gene: TRBJ2-4
CDR3 length: 13
CDR3 protein: CASSSAGTIFQYF
CDR3 DNA: TGTGCCAGCAGTTCCGCCGGGACAATATTTCAGTACTTC

D gene: TRBD1
clone size: -
V gene: TRBV29-1
J gene: TRBJ2-5
CDR3 length: 13
CDR3 protein: CSVEQGAGETQYF
CDR3 DNA: TGCAGCGTTGAACAGGGGGCGGGGGAGACCCAGTACTTC

D gene: TRBD1
clone size: -
V gene: TRBV6-5
J gene: TRBJ2-7
CDR3 length: 16
CDR3 protein: CASSYFRTGSAGEQYF
CDR3 DNA: TGTGCCAGCAGTTACTTTCGGACAGGGTCGGCGGGCGAGCAGTACTTC

D gene: -
clone size: -
V gene: TRBV5-1
J gene: TRBJ1-3
CDR3 length: 14
CDR3 protein: CASSPGGIGNTIYF
CDR3 DNA: TGCGCCAGCAGCCCCGGGGGTATTGGAAACACCATATATTTT

D gene: -
clone size: -
V gene: TRBV10-1
J gene: TRBJ2-5
CDR3 length: 12
CDR3 protein: CASSDPAGTQYF
CDR3 DNA: TGCGCCAGCAGTGACCCGGCTGGGACCCAGTACTTC

D gene: -
clone size: -
V gene: TRBV18
J gene: TRBJ1-4
CDR3 length: 15
CDR3 protein: CASSPSGTPNEKLFF
CDR3 DNA: TGTGCCAGCTCACCATCCGGGACACCTAATGAAAAACTGTTTTTT

D gene: -
clone size: -
V gene: TRBV28
J gene: TRBJ2-1
CDR3 length: 12
CDR3 protein: CASSLVGAEQFF
CDR3 DNA: TGTGCCAGCAGTTTAGTAGGGGCTGAGCAGTTCTTC

D gene: -
clone size: -
V gene: TRBV2
J gene: TRBJ2-1
CDR3 length: 11
CDR3 protein: CASQTEYEQFF
CDR3 DNA: TGTGCCAGCCAGACGGAGTATGAGCAGTTCTTC